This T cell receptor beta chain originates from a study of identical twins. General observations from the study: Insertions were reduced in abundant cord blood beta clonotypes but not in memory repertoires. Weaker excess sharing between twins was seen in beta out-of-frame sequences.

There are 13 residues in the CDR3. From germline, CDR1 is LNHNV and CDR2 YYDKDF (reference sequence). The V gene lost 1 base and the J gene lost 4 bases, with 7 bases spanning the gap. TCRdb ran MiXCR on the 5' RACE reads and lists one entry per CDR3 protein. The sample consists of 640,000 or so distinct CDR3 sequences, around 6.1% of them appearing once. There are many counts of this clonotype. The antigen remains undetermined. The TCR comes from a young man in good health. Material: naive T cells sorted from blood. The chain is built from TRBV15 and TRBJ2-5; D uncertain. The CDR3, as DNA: TGTGCCACCAGCAGAGGGGTAGGAGAGACCCAGTACTTC. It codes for CATSRGVGETQYF.